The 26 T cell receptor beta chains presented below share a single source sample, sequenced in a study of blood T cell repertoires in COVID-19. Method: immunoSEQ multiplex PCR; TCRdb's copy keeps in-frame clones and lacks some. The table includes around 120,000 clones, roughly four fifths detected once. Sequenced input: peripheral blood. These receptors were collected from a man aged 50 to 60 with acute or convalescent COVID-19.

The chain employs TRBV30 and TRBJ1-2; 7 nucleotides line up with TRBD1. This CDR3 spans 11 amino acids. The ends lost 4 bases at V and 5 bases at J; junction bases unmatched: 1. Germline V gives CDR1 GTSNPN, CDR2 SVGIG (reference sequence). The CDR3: CAWIQGYGYTF. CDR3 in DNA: TGTGCCTGGATACAGGGGTATGGCTACACCTTC.

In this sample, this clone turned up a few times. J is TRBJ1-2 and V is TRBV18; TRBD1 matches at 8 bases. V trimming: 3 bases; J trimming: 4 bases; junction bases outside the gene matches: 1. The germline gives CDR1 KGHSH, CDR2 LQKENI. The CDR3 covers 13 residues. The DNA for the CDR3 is TGTGCCAGCTCACCGACAGGGGTCTATGGCTACACCTTC. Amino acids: CASSPTGVYGYTF. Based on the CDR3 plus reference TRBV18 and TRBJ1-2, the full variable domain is NAGVMQNPRHLVRRRGQEARLRCSPMKGHSHVYWYRQLPEEGLKFMVYLQKENIIDESGMPKERFSAEFPKEGPSILRIQQVVRGDSAAYFCASSPTGVYGYTFGSGTRLTVV.

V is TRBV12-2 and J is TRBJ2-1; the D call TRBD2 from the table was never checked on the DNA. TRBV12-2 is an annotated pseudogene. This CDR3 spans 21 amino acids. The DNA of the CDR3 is TGTGCAAGTCGCTTAGCACCCTCTAGCGGGAGGGCCATTAGGATTTTCAATGAGCAGTTCTTC. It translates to CASRLAPSSGRAIRIFNEQFF.

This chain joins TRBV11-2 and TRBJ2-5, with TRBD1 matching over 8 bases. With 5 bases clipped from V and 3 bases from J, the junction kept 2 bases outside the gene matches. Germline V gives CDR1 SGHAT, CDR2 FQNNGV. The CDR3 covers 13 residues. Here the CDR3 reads CASSRDRKETQYF. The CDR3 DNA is TGTGCCAGCAGCCGGGACAGGAAAGAGACCCAGTACTTC.

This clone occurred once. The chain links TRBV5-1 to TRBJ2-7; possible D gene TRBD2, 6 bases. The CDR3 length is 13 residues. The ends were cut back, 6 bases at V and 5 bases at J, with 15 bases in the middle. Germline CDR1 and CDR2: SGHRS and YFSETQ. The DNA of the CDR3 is TGCGCCAGCAACCCGGGAGTATCGAACGAGCAGTACTTC. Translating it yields CASNPGVSNEQYF.

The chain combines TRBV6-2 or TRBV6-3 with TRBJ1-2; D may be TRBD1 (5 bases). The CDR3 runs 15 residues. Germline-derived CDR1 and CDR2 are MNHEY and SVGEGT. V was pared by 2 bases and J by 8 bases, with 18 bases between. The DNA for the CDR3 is TGTGCCAGCAGTTACAACCGGCAGGGCAATAGGGGCTACACCTTC. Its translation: CASSYNRQGNRGYTF.

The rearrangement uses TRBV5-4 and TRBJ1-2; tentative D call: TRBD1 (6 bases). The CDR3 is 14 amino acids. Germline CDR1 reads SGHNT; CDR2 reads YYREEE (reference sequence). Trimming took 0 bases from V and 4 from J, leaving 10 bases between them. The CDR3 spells CASSLEAGAYGYTF. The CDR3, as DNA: TGTGCCAGCAGCTTGGAAGCAGGGGCCTATGGCTACACCTTC.

The CDR3 here is CASSMRRNYGYTF. In DNA, the CDR3 is TGTGCCAGTAGTATGCGGCGTAACTATGGCTACACCTTC. The chain combines TRBV19 with TRBJ1-2; no definite D call. The CDR3 totals 13 residues. V lost 3 bases and J lost 1, with 6 bases in between. Germline assignment: CDR1 LNHDA and CDR2 SQIVND (reference sequence).

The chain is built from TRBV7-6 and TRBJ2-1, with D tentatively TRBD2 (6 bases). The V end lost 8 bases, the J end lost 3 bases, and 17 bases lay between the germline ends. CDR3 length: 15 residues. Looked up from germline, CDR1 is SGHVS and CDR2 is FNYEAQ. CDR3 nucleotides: TGTGCCAGCTCTAGGGACTTTTCGATCTACAATGAGCAGTTCTTC. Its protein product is CASSRDFSIYNEQFF.

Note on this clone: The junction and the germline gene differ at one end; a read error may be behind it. The CDR3 sequence: CASSLSDLNTEAFF. Here the CDR3 DNA reads TGTGCCAGCAGCCTCAGCGACCTGAATACTGAAGCTTTCTTT. The chain couples TRBV28 to TRBJ1-1; D is unresolved. This CDR3 comprises 14 residues. The germline V gene has CDR1 MDHEN and CDR2 SYDVKM.

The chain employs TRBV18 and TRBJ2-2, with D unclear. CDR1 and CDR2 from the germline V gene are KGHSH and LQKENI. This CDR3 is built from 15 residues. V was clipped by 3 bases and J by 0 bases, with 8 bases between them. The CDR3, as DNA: TGTGCCAGCTCACCTAGCAGCCCGAACACCGGGGAGCTGTTTTTT. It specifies CASSPSSPNTGELFF.

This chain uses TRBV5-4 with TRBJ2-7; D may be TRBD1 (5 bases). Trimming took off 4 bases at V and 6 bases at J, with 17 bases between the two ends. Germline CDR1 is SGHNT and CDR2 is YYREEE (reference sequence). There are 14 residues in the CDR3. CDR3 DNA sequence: TGTGCCAGCAGCCTCCGGACAATTACGGGCGAGCAGTACTTC. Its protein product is CASSLRTITGEQYF.

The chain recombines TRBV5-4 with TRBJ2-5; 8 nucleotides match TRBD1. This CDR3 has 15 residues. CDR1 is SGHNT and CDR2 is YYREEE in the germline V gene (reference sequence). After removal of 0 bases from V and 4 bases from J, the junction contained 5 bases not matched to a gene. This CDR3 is CASSLGAGGAETQYF. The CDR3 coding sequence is TGTGCCAGCAGCTTGGGGGCAGGGGGCGCAGAGACCCAGTACTTC.

DNA of the CDR3: TGTGCCAGCAGCCCTCCAGGCGACAGGAGCAATCAGCCCCAGCATTTT. As protein: CASSPPGDRSNQPQHF. The chain has TRBV7-9 and TRBJ1-5; tentative D call: TRBD1 (6 bases). The CDR3 loop spans 16 amino acids. Trimming took off 5 bases at V and 1 base at J, with 15 bases between the two ends. The germline CDR1 and CDR2 sequences are SEHNR and FQNEAQ (reference sequence).

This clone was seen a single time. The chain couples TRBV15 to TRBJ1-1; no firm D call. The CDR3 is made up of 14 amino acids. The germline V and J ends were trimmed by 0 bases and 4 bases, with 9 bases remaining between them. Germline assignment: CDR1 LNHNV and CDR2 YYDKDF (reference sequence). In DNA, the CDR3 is TGTGCCACCAGCAGAGACCTCCTATCCACTGAAGCTTTCTTT. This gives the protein CATSRDLLSTEAFF.

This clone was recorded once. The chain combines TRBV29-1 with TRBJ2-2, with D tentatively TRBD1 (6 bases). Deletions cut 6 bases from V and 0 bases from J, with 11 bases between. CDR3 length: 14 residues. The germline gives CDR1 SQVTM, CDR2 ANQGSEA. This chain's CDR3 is CSVPGTTNTGELFF. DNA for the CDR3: TGCAGCGTGCCCGGGACAACGAACACCGGGGAGCTGTTTTTT.

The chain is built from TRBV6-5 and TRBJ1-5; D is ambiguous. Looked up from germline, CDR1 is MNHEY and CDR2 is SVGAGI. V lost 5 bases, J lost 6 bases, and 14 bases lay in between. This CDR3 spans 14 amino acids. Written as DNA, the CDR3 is TGTGCCAGCAGTCCACCGGGTGGGAGTCAGCCCCAGCATTTT. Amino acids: CASSPPGGSQPQHF.

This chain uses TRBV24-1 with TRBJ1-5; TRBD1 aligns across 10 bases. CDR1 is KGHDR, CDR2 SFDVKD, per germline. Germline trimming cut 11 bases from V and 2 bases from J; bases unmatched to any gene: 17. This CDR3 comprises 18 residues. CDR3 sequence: CAIFNRDRGMLGNQPQHF. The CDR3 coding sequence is TGTGCCATCTTTAACCGGGACAGGGGAATGTTGGGCAATCAGCCCCAGCATTTT.

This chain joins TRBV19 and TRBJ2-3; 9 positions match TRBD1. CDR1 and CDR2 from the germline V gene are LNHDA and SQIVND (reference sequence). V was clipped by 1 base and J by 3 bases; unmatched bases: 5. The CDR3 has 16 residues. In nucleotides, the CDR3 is TGTGCCAGTAGTATAGTGACAGGGGGTAGTACAGATACGCAGTATTTT. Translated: CASSIVTGGSTDTQYF.

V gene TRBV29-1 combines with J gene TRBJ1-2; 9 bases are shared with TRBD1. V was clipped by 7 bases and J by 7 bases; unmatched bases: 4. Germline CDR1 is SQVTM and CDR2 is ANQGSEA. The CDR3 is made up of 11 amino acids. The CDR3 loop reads CSGTGEGGYTF. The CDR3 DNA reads TGCAGCGGGACAGGGGAAGGTGGCTACACCTTC.

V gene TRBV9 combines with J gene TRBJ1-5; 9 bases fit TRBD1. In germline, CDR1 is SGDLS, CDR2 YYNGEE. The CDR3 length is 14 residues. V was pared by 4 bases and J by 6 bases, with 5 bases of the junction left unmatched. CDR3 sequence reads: CASSIGQGTQPQHF. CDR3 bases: TGTGCCAGCAGCATCGGACAGGGGACTCAGCCCCAGCATTTT.

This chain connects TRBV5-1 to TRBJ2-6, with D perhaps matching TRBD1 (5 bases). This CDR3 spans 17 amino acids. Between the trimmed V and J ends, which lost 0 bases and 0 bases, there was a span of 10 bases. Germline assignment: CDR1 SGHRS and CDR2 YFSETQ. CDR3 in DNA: TGCGCCAGCAGCTTGGCAGGGTTTTCCTCTGGGGCCAACGTCCTGACTTTC. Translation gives CASSLAGFSSGANVLTF.

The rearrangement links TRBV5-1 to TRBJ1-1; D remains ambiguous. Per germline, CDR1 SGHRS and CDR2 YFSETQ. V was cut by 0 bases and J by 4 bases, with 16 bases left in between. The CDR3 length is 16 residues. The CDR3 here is CASSLAGPERSTEAFF. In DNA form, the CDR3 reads TGCGCCAGCAGCTTGGCCGGTCCGGAAAGGAGCACTGAAGCTTTCTTT.

The CDR3 here is CATFMAGEQYF. CDR3 in DNA: TGTGCCACCTTCATGGCCGGGGAGCAGTACTTC. The rearrangement uses TRBV6-6 and TRBJ2-7; D remains unclear. Germline assignment: CDR1 MNHNY and CDR2 SVGAGI (reference sequence). This CDR3 comprises 11 residues. V was trimmed by 10 bases and J by 7 bases, leaving 14 bases between them.

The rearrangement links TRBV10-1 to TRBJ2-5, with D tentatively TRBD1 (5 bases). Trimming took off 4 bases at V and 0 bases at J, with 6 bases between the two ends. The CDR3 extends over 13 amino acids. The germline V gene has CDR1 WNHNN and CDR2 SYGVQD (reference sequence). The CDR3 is CASSGQYQETQYF. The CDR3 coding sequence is TGCGCCAGCAGTGGACAGTACCAAGAGACCCAGTACTTC.

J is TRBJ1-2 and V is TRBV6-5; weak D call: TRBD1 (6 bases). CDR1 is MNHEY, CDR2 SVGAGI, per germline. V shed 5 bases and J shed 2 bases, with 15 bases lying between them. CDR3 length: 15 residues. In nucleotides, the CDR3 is TGTGCCAGCAGTATGACAGGAGATAAGAACTATGGCTACACCTTC. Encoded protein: CASSMTGDKNYGYTF.